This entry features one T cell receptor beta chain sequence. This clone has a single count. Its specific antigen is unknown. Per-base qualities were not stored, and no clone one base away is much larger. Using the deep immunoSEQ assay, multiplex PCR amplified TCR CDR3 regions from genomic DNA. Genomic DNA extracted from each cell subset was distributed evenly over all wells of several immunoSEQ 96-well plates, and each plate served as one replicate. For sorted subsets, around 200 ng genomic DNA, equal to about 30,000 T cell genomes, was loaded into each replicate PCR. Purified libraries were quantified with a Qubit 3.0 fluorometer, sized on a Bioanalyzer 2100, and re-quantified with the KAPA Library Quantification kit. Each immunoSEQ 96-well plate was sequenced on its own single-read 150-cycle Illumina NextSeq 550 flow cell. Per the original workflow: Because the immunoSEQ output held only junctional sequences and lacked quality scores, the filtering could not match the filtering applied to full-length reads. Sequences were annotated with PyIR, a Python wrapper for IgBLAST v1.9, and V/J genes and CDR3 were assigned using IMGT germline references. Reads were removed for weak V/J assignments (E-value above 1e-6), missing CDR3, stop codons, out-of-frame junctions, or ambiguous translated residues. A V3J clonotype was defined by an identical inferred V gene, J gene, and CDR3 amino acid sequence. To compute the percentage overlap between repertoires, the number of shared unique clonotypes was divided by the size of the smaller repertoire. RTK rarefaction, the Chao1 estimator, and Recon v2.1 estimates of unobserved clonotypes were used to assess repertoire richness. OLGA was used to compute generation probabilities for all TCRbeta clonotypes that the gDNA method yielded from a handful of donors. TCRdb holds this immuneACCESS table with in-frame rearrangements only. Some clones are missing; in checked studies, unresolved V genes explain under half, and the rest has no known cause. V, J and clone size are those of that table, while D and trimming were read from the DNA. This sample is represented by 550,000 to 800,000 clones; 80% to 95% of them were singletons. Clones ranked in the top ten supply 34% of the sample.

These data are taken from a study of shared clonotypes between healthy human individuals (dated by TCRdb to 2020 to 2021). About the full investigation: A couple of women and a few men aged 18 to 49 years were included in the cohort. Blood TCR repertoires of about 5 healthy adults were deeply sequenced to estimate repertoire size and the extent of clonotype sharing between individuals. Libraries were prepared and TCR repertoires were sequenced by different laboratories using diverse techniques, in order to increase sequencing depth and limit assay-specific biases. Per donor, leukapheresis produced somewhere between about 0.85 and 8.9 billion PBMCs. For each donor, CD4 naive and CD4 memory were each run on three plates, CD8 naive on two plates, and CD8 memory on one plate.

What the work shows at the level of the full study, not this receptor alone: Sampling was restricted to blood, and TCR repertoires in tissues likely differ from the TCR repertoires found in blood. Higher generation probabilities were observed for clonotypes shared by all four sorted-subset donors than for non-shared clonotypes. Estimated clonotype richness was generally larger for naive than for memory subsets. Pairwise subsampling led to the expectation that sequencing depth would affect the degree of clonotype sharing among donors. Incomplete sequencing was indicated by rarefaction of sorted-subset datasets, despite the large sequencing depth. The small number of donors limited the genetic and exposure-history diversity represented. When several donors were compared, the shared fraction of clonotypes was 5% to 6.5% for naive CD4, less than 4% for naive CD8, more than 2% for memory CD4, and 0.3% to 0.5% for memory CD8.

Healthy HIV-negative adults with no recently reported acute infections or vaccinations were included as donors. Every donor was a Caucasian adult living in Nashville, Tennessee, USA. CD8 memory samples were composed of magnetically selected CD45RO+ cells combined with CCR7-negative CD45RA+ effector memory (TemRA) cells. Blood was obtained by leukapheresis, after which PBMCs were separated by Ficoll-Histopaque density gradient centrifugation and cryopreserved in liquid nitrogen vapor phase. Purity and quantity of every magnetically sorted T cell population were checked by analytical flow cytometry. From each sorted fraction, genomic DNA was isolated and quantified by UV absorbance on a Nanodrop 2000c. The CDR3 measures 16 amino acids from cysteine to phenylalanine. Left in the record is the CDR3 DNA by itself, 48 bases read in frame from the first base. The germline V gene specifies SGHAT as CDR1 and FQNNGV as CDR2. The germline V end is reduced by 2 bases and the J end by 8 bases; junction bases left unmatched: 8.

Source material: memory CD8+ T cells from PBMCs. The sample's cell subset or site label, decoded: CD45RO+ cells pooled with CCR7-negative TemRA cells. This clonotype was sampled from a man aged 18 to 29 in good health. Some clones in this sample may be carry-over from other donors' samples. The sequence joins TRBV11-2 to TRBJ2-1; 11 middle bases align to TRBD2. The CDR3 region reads CASSLLAGGWLHEQFF. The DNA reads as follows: TGTGCCAGCAGCTTATTAGCGGGAGGGTGGCTCCATGAGCAGTTCTTC.